The 26 T cell receptor beta chains in this list originate from one sample, sequenced in a study of Graves' ophthalmopathy and Graves' hyperthyroidism (dated by TCRdb to between 2018 and 2020). Sequencing took place on an Illumina HiSeq 2000. For repertoire sequencing, the TCR beta CDR3 regions were amplified from RNA transcripts. A first-round RT-PCR used HTBI primers with the Qiagen OneStep RT-PCR kit, followed by a second-round multiplex PCR, size selection and purification. TCRdb's own reprocessing of the public reads used fastp at Q25 and MiXCR and kept productive beta chains. All rows with the same CDR3 protein become a single entry with the most common DNA and genes. In all, the sample holds 400,000 to 450,000 distinct CDR3 sequences, and 20% to 25% of those were seen once. 3% of the sample lies in the top ten. Sequencing used peripheral blood. These receptors came from a young woman with stable Graves' hyperthyroidism. Donor details come from another sample of the same person, matched by shared clones.

The sample holds many counts of this clonotype. This chain links TRBV6-5 with TRBJ2-7; weak D call: TRBD2 (6 bases). Trimming cost V 0 bases and J 5 bases, with 20 bases left between them. There are 17 residues in the CDR3. Germline lookup yields CDR1 MNHEY and CDR2 SVGAGI. The CDR3 DNA sequence: TGTGCCAGCAGTTACTCGACCTTGGACTATAACGGTGACGAGCAGTACTTC. Protein sequence: CASSYSTLDYNGDEQYF.

This clonotype turned up a few times. This chain uses TRBV29-1 with TRBJ1-1; no reliable D call. This CDR3 has 11 residues. Germline CDR1 SQVTM, CDR2 ANQGSEA. The ends were cut back, 4 bases at V and 0 bases at J, with 3 bases in the middle. The DNA of the CDR3 is TGCAGCGTTGTCATGAACACTGAAGCTTTCTTT. Translating it yields CSVVMNTEAFF. Full variable domain (remainder filled in from reference TRBV29-1 and TRBJ1-1): SAVISQKPSRDICQRGTSLTIQCQVDSQVTMMFWYRQQPGQSLTLIATANQGSEATYESGFVIDKFPISRPNLTFSTLTVSNMSPEDSSIYLCSVVMNTEAFFGQGTRLTVV.

This clonotype was detected ten times or more. V gene TRBV7-9 combines with J gene TRBJ2-7; 7 bases are a match to TRBD2. After removal of 0 bases from V and 1 base from J, the junction contained 6 bases not matched to a gene. The CDR3 runs to 16 residues. Per the germline V gene, CDR1 is SEHNR and CDR2 is FQNEAQ (reference sequence). The CDR3 region is CASSLAPSGISYEQYF. The CDR3 DNA reads as TGTGCCAGCAGCTTAGCGCCTAGCGGTATATCCTACGAGCAGTACTTC.

This clonotype was recorded a few times. This chain links TRBV9 with TRBJ2-7; no definite D call. The CDR3 spans 14 residues. Trimming stripped 4 bases from V and 3 bases from J, with 14 bases between. CDR1 SGDLS and CDR2 YYNGEE come from the germline V gene. CDR3 nucleotide sequence: TGTGCCAGCAGCCTAGAAGACGCCGACTACGAGCAGTACTTC. This gives the protein CASSLEDADYEQYF.

Notes on this clonotype: Given a much more abundant clone one base away, this may be a read error. The chain couples TRBV2 to TRBJ2-6; TRBD2 might be the D (6 bases). This CDR3 comprises 15 residues. Germline V gene sequence: CDR1 SNHLY, CDR2 FYNNEI. The CDR3 DNA is TGTGCCAGCAGTGAAGCGGAGGGCGGGGCCAACGCCCTGACTTTC. Its translation: CASSEAEGGANALTF.

This clonotype was detected many times. This rearrangement joins TRBV4-3 to TRBJ1-2, with unresolved D. The CDR3 totals 14 residues. V gave up 0 bases and J gave up 8 bases, with 13 bases separating them. Germline lookup yields CDR1 LGHNA and CDR2 YSLEER. CDR3 sequence (DNA): TGCGCCAGCAGCCAAGATCGGCGGTCCCTGGGCTACACCTTC. It specifies CASSQDRRSLGYTF.

At least ten counts were recorded for this clonotype. The chain uses TRBV7-2 and TRBJ2-7; D ambiguous. Germline lookup yields CDR1 SGHTA and CDR2 FQGNSA. The CDR3 has 14 residues. The ends were cut back, 2 bases at V and 3 bases at J, with 11 bases in the middle. This CDR3 reads CASSLNGPFYEQYF. In DNA form, the CDR3 reads TGTGCCAGCAGCTTAAACGGGCCCTTCTACGAGCAGTACTTC.

This clonotype was seen repeatedly, ten times or more. V is TRBV7-6 and J is TRBJ2-7; TRBD2 matches at 9 bases. Germline V lookup: CDR1 SGHVS, CDR2 FNYEAQ. V lost 2 bases, J lost 7 bases, and 9 bases stayed unmatched. This CDR3 has 15 amino acids. Written as DNA, the CDR3 is TGTGCCAGCAGCTTAAGGGCGGGAGGGCCAAGGGAGCAGTACTTC. Protein sequence: CASSLRAGGPREQYF.

The sample holds many counts of this clonotype. The chain is built from TRBV2 and TRBJ2-7; D may be TRBD2 (6 bases). The CDR3 sequence is 12 residues long. Germline V gene sequence: CDR1 SNHLY, CDR2 FYNNEI. Trimming cost V 8 bases and J 3 bases, with 11 bases left between them. Written as DNA, the CDR3 is TGTGCCAGCCTAGCGCCCAACTACGAGCAGTACTTC. Amino acids: CASLAPNYEQYF.

This clonotype was counted many times. The V and J genes are TRBV7-9 and TRBJ1-1; 7 nucleotides line up with TRBD1. Germline trimming cut 4 bases from V and 1 base from J; bases unmatched to any gene: 3. CDR3 size: 14 residues. CDR1 is SEHNR and CDR2 is FQNEAQ in the germline V gene (reference sequence). This CDR3 reads CASSSPGGNTEAFF. The CDR3 coding sequence is TGTGCCAGCAGCTCGCCAGGGGGGAACACTGAAGCTTTCTTT.

The table lists this clonotype with many counts. The chain joins TRBV19 to TRBJ2-5; 9 bases map to TRBD2. J was trimmed by 2 bases and V by 7 bases; bases with no gene match: 5. Germline V gene data show CDR1 as LNHDA and CDR2 as SQIVND (reference sequence). This CDR3 has 14 residues. The CDR3 nucleotides read TGTGCCAGTACGGAGCGGGGGGCTCAAGAGACCCAGTACTTC. The encoded protein is CASTERGAQETQYF.

This clonotype was picked up many times. This chain links TRBV2 with TRBJ1-1; D perhaps matches TRBD1 (6 bases). This CDR3 is 12 amino acids long. Germline assignment: CDR1 SNHLY and CDR2 FYNNEI. Deletions cut 7 bases from V and 8 bases from J, with 14 bases between. CDR3 loop: CASTGIQGEAFF. The CDR3 nucleotides are TGTGCCAGCACCGGCATACAGGGCGAAGCTTTCTTT.

This clonotype was seen repeatedly, ten times or more. The gene calls are TRBV5-1 and TRBJ1-1; 9 nucleotides match TRBD1. V lost 1 base and J lost 7; bases outside the gene matches: 14. CDR3 length equals 17 residues. Germline loops: CDR1 SGHRS, CDR2 YFSETQ. The CDR3 sequence is CASSLSGNRGRGIEAFF. The CDR3 DNA follows: TGCGCCAGCAGCTTGAGCGGGAACAGGGGGCGCGGTATTGAAGCTTTCTTT.

Note on this clonotype: A single base separates this from a much larger clone, so it may be a read error. This chain connects TRBV7-9 to TRBJ2-5; possibly TRBD1 for D (7 bases). Germline loops: CDR1 SEHNR, CDR2 FQNEAQ (reference sequence). The CDR3 loop spans 16 amino acids. The CDR3 sequence is CASSRGTAPVEDTQYF. Here the CDR3 DNA reads TGTGCCAGCAGCCGCGGGACAGCCCCGGTCGAAGATACCCAGTACTTC. The whole variable domain, remainder taken from reference TRBV7-9 and TRBJ2-5, is DTGVSQNPRHKITKRGQNVTFRCDPISEHNRLYWYRQTLGQGPEFLTYFQNEAQLEKSRLLSDRFSAERPKGSFSTLEIQRTEQGDSAMYLCASSRGTAPVEDTQYFGPGTRLLVL.

This clonotype was counted at least ten times. V usage is TRBV18 and J usage is TRBJ1-1, with D possibly TRBD1 on 5 matching bases. Germline values: CDR1 KGHSH, CDR2 LQKENI. Trimming removed 3 bases at V and 5 bases at J, with 16 bases between. CDR3 length: 15 residues. The DNA for the CDR3 is TGTGCCAGCTCACCCGTGGGGCCGGGGAGGACTGAAGCTTTCTTT. It is translated as CASSPVGPGRTEAFF.

This clonotype was seen at least ten times. The chain is built from TRBV5-1 and TRBJ1-6; D is ambiguous. V dropped 3 bases and J dropped 13 bases, with 17 bases sitting between them. Germline CDR1 reads SGHRS; CDR2 reads YFSETQ. This CDR3 has 14 amino acids. CDR3 loop: CASSSKEEEPPLHF. CDR3 sequence (DNA): TGCGCCAGCAGCTCTAAAGAGGAGGAGCCGCCCCTCCACTTT.

Remarks on this clonotype: A much larger clone lies one base from this, so it may be a read error. The chain links TRBV10-3 to TRBJ2-7, with a weak D call TRBD1 (6 bases). CDR1 and CDR2 (germline): ENHRY, SYGVKD. The V gene lost 7 bases and the J gene lost 3 bases, with 13 bases spanning the gap. The length of the CDR3 is 13 residues. This CDR3 reads CAINGQLDYEQYF. The CDR3, as DNA: TGTGCCATCAATGGACAGCTAGACTACGAGCAGTACTTC.

In its sample, this clonotype was seen once. A read error is possible here, since a much larger clone lies one base away. The chain's CDR3 is CASRLQGKGNQPQHF. In DNA, the CDR3 is TGTGCCAGCAGGTTACAGGGGAAGGGCAATCAGCCCCAGCATTTT. The chain couples TRBV12-3 or TRBV12-4 to TRBJ1-5; TRBD1 matches at 7 bases. This CDR3 spans 15 amino acids. V dropped 6 bases and J dropped 2; count of bases not matched to a gene: 7.

This clonotype showed up many times. The chain combines TRBV20-1 with TRBJ1-5; D call uncertain. Trimming took off 3 bases at V and 5 bases at J, with 8 bases between the two ends. The CDR3 sequence is 12 residues long. CDR1 and CDR2 (germline): DFQATT, SNEGSKA (reference sequence). The CDR3 reads CSASILDQPQHF. CDR3 bases: TGCAGTGCTAGTATCCTGGATCAGCCCCAGCATTTT.

There are many counts of this clonotype. J is TRBJ1-5 and V is TRBV6-2 or TRBV6-3, with a possible D match to TRBD1 (5 bases). Trimming took 9 bases from V and 5 from J, leaving 17 bases between them. The germline CDR1 and CDR2 sequences are MNHEY and SVGEGT. This CDR3 is 14 amino acids long. CDR3 residues: CASRGGEEYQPQHF. The CDR3 DNA reads as TGTGCCAGTCGGGGGGGAGAGGAGTATCAGCCCCAGCATTTT.

This clonotype was counted many times. The chain recombines TRBV12-3 or TRBV12-4 with TRBJ1-1; the D gene is possibly TRBD1 (5 bases). The CDR3 contains 13 residues. V was cut by 3 bases and J by 4 bases, with 9 bases left in between. The CDR3 reads CASSFNGGTEAFF. DNA for the CDR3: TGTGCCAGCAGTTTCAATGGGGGCACTGAAGCTTTCTTT.

This clonotype was recorded many times. This chain uses TRBV6-2 or TRBV6-3 with TRBJ2-3; tentative D call: TRBD2 (5 bases). V was trimmed by 5 bases and J by 0 bases, leaving 18 bases between them. Germline-derived CDR1 and CDR2 are MNHEY and SVGEGT. The CDR3 contains 17 residues. DNA of the CDR3: TGTGCCAGCAGTAGGGTCGGCGGGCGTACTAGCACAGATACGCAGTATTTT. This encodes CASSRVGGRTSTDTQYF.

V is TRBV12-3 or TRBV12-4 and J is TRBJ1-1; D is possibly TRBD1 (5 bases). Trimming stripped 2 bases from V and 4 bases from J, with 23 bases between. This CDR3 contains 18 residues. This CDR3 reads CASSLLQGRTGRGTEAFF. CDR3 in DNA: TGTGCCAGCAGTTTACTTCAGGGCCGTACGGGTAGGGGCACTGAAGCTTTCTTT.

This clonotype appeared many times. The genes are TRBV6-5 and TRBJ2-5, with TRBD2 matching 9 bases. Trimming cost V 2 bases and J 2 bases; bases outside gene matches: 9. CDR3 size: 17 residues. CDR1 is MNHEY, CDR2 SVGAGI, per germline. The CDR3 is CASSYPGGAGGQETQYF. The DNA for the CDR3 is TGTGCCAGCAGTTACCCCGGGGGAGCGGGGGGACAAGAGACCCAGTACTTC.

This clonotype turned up a few times. V is TRBV28 and J is TRBJ1-5, with D perhaps TRBD1 (5 bases). Trimming took 4 bases from V and 6 from J, leaving 13 bases between them. The CDR3 runs 14 residues. Per the germline V gene, CDR1 is MDHEN and CDR2 is SYDVKM. CDR3 nucleotides: TGTGCCAGCAGTTCCGGCAGGGTAGGTCAGCCCCAGCATTTT. Translated: CASSSGRVGQPQHF.

For the CDR3, the DNA is TGTGCCACCAGCAGAGATTTGCAGGGCGAGCAGTACTTC. This sequence encodes CATSRDLQGEQYF. This chain connects TRBV15 to TRBJ2-7, with TRBD1 as a possible D gene (5 bases). Germline V gene sequence: CDR1 LNHNV, CDR2 YYDKDF (reference sequence). The CDR3 contains 13 residues. V lost 0 bases, J lost 6 bases, and 9 bases lay in between.